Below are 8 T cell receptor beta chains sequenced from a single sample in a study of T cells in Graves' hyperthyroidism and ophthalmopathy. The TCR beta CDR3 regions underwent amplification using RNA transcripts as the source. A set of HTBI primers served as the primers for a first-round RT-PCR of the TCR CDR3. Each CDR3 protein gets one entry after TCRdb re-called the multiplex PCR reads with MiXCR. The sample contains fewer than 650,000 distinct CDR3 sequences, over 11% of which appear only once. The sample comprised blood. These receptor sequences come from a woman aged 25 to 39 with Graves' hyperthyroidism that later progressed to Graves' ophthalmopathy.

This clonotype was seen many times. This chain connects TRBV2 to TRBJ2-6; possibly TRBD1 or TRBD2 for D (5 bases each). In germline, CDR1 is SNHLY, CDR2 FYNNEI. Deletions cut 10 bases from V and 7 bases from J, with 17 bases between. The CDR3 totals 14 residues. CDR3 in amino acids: CATNRDAGANVLTF. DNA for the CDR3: TGTGCCACAAACCGGGACGCCGGAGCCAACGTCCTGACTTTC. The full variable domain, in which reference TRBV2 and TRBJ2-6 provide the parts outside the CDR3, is EPEVTQTPSHQVTQMGQEVILRCVPISNHLYFYWYRQILGQKVEFLVSFYNNEISEKSEIFDDQFSVERPDGSNFTLKIRSTKLEDSAMYFCATNRDAGANVLTFGAGSRLTVL.

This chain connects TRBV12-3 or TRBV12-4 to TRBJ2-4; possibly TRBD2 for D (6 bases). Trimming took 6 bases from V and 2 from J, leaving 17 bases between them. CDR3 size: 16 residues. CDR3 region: CASSTRMGGTKNIQYF. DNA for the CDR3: TGTGCCAGCAGCACTCGGATGGGGGGAACCAAAAACATTCAGTACTTC.

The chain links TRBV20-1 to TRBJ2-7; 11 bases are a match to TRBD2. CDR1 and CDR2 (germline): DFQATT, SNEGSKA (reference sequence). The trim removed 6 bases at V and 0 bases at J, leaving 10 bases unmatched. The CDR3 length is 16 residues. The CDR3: CSAPPTSGGLSYEQYF. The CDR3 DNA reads TGCAGTGCGCCCCCTACTAGCGGGGGCCTCTCCTACGAGCAGTACTTC.

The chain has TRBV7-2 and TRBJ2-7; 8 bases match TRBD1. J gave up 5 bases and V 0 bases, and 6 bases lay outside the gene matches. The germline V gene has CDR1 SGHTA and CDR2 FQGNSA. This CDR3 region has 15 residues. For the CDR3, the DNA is TGTGCCAGCAGCTTAGCGGGGACAGGATTCGACGAGCAGTACTTC. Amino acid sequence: CASSLAGTGFDEQYF.

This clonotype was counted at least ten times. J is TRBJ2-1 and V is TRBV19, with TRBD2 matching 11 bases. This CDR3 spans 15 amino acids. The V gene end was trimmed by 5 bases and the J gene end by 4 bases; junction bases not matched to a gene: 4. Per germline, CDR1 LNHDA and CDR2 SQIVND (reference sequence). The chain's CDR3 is CASSDTSGGYNEQFF. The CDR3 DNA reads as TGTGCCAGTAGTGACACTAGCGGGGGTTACAATGAGCAGTTCTTC.

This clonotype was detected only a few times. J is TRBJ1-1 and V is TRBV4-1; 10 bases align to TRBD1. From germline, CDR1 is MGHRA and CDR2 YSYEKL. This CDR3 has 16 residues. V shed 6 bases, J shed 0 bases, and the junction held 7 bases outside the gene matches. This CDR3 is CASRPTGGPMNTEAFF. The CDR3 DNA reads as TGCGCCAGCAGACCGACAGGGGGCCCCATGAACACTGAAGCTTTCTTT.

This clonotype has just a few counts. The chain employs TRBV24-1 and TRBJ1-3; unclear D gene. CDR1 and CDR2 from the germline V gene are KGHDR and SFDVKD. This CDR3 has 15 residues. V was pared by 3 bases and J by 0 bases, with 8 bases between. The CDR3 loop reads CATSDGPHSGNTIYF. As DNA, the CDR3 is TGTGCCACCAGTGATGGACCGCACTCTGGAAACACCATATATTTT.

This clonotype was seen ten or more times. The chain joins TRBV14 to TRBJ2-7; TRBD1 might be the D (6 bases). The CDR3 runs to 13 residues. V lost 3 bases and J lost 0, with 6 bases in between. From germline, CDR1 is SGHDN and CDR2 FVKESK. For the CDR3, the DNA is TGTGCCAGCAGCCAGGGACACTCCTACGAGCAGTACTTC. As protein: CASSQGHSYEQYF.